Given below is one T cell receptor (beta chain) in context. Per the germline V gene, CDR1 is SGHTA and CDR2 is FQGNSA. The CDR3 runs 14 residues. J lost 5 bases, V lost 5 bases, and 8 bases had no gene match. 60 Vbeta and 13 Jbeta primers were used in PCR. Only in-frame clones appear in the TCRdb table, and some are missing; sequencing was by immunoSEQ multiplex PCR. The sample has 65,000 to 100,000 clones; about four fifths are singletons. The sample belongs to a study of cytomegalovirus exposure and HLA in healthy donors. The receptor was isolated from a woman in her 40s in good health and CMV-seropositive. Input material: PBMCs. The V gene is TRBV7-2, the J gene TRBJ1-1, with TRBD1 identical over 7 bases. DNA for the CDR3: TGTGCCAGCAGCGCACACAGGGGTAGAACTGAAGCTTTCTTT. This encodes CASSAHRGRTEAFF.